This T cell receptor beta chain was identified during a study of TIL therapy for anti-PD-1-resistant metastatic lung cancer. As for the study in general: Median tumor PD-L1 proportion score was under 6.5%. Half of patients were current or former smokers.

Overall study results and limits: Treatment-naive, never-smoker and oncogene-addicted patients were overrepresented in this highly selected cohort.

The immunoSEQ assay was v3. Data came from immunoSEQ multiplex PCR; TCRdb stores just in-frame clones and leaves some out. The sample includes some 26,000 clones, roughly three fifths of them seen just once. About this clone itself: Its antigen is as yet unknown.

The time point denotes: pre-treatment sample, taken before nivolumab and TIL therapy. Pleural nodules or supraclavicular lymph nodes made up most of the excised metastases sampled. Patients were adults with stage 4 NSCLC. The input for sequencing was tumor tissue, taken at baseline. The source of this sequence is a woman aged 30 to 85 with non-small cell lung cancer.

The CDR3 is CAWTRGPGGYTF. The CDR3 nucleotides read TGTGCCTGGACCCGGGGGCCGGGTGGCTACACCTTC. The V and J genes are TRBV30 and TRBJ1-2; a possible D gene is TRBD1 (6 bases). CDR1 is GTSNPN and CDR2 is SVGIG in the germline V gene (reference sequence). The CDR3 is made up of 12 amino acids. Trimming shortened V by 4 bases and J by 7 bases, and 13 bases separated the two germline ends.